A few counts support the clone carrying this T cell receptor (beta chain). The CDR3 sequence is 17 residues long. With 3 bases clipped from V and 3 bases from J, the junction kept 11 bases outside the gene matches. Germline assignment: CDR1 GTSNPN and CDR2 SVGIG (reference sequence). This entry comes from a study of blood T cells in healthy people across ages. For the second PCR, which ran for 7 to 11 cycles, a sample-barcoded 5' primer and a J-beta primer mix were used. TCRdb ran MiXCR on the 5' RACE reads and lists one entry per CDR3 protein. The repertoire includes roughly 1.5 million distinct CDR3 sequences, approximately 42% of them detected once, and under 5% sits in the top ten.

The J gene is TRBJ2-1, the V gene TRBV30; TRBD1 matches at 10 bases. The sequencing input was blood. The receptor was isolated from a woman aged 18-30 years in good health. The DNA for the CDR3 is TGTGCCTGGAGCGCTCTATACCGGGACAGGGGCTACAATGAGCAGTTCTTC. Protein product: CAWSALYRDRGYNEQFF.